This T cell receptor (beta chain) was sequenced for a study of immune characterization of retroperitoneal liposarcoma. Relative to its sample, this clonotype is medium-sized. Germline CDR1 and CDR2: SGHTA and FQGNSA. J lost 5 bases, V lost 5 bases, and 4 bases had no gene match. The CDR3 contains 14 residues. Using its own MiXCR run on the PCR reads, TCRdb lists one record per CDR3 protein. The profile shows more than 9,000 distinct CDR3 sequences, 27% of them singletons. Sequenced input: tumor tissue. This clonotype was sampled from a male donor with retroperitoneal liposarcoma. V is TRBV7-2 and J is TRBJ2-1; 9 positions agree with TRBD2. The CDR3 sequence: CASSRTSDHNEQFF. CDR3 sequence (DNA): TGTGCCAGCAGCCGGACTAGCGACCACAATGAGCAGTTCTTC.